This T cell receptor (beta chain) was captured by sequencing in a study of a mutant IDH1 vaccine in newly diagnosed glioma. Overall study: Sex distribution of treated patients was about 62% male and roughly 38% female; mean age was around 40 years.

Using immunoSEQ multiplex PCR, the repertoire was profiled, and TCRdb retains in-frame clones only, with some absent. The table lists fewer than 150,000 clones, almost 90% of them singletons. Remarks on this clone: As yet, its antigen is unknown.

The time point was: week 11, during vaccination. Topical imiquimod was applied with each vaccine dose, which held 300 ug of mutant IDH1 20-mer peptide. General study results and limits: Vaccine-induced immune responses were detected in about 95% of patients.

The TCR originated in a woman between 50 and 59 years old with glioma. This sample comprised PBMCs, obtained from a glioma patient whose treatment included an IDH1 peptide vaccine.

The CDR3 here is CASSYAAREVDTQYF. The CDR3 coding sequence is TGTGCCAGCAGTTACGCGGCTAGGGAGGTAGATACGCAGTATTTT. This chain joins TRBV6-6 and TRBJ2-3; a possible D gene is TRBD2 (6 bases). With 2 bases removed from V and 5 bases from J, the gap between germline ends came to 14 bases. Germline CDR1 and CDR2: MNHNY and SVGAGI (reference sequence). This CDR3 contains 15 residues.